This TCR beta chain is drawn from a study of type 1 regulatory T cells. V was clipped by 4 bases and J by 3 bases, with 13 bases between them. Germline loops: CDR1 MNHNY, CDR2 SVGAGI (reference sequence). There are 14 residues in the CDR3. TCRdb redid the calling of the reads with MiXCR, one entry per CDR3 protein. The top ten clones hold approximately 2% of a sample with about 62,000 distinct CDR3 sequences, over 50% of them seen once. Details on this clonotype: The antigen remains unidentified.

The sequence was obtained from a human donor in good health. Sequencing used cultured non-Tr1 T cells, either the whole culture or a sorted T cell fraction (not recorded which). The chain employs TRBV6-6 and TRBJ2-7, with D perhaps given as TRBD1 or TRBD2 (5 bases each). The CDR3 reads CASSFSGPSYEQYF. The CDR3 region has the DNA TGTGCCAGCAGTTTCTCGGGACCTAGCTACGAGCAGTACTTC.